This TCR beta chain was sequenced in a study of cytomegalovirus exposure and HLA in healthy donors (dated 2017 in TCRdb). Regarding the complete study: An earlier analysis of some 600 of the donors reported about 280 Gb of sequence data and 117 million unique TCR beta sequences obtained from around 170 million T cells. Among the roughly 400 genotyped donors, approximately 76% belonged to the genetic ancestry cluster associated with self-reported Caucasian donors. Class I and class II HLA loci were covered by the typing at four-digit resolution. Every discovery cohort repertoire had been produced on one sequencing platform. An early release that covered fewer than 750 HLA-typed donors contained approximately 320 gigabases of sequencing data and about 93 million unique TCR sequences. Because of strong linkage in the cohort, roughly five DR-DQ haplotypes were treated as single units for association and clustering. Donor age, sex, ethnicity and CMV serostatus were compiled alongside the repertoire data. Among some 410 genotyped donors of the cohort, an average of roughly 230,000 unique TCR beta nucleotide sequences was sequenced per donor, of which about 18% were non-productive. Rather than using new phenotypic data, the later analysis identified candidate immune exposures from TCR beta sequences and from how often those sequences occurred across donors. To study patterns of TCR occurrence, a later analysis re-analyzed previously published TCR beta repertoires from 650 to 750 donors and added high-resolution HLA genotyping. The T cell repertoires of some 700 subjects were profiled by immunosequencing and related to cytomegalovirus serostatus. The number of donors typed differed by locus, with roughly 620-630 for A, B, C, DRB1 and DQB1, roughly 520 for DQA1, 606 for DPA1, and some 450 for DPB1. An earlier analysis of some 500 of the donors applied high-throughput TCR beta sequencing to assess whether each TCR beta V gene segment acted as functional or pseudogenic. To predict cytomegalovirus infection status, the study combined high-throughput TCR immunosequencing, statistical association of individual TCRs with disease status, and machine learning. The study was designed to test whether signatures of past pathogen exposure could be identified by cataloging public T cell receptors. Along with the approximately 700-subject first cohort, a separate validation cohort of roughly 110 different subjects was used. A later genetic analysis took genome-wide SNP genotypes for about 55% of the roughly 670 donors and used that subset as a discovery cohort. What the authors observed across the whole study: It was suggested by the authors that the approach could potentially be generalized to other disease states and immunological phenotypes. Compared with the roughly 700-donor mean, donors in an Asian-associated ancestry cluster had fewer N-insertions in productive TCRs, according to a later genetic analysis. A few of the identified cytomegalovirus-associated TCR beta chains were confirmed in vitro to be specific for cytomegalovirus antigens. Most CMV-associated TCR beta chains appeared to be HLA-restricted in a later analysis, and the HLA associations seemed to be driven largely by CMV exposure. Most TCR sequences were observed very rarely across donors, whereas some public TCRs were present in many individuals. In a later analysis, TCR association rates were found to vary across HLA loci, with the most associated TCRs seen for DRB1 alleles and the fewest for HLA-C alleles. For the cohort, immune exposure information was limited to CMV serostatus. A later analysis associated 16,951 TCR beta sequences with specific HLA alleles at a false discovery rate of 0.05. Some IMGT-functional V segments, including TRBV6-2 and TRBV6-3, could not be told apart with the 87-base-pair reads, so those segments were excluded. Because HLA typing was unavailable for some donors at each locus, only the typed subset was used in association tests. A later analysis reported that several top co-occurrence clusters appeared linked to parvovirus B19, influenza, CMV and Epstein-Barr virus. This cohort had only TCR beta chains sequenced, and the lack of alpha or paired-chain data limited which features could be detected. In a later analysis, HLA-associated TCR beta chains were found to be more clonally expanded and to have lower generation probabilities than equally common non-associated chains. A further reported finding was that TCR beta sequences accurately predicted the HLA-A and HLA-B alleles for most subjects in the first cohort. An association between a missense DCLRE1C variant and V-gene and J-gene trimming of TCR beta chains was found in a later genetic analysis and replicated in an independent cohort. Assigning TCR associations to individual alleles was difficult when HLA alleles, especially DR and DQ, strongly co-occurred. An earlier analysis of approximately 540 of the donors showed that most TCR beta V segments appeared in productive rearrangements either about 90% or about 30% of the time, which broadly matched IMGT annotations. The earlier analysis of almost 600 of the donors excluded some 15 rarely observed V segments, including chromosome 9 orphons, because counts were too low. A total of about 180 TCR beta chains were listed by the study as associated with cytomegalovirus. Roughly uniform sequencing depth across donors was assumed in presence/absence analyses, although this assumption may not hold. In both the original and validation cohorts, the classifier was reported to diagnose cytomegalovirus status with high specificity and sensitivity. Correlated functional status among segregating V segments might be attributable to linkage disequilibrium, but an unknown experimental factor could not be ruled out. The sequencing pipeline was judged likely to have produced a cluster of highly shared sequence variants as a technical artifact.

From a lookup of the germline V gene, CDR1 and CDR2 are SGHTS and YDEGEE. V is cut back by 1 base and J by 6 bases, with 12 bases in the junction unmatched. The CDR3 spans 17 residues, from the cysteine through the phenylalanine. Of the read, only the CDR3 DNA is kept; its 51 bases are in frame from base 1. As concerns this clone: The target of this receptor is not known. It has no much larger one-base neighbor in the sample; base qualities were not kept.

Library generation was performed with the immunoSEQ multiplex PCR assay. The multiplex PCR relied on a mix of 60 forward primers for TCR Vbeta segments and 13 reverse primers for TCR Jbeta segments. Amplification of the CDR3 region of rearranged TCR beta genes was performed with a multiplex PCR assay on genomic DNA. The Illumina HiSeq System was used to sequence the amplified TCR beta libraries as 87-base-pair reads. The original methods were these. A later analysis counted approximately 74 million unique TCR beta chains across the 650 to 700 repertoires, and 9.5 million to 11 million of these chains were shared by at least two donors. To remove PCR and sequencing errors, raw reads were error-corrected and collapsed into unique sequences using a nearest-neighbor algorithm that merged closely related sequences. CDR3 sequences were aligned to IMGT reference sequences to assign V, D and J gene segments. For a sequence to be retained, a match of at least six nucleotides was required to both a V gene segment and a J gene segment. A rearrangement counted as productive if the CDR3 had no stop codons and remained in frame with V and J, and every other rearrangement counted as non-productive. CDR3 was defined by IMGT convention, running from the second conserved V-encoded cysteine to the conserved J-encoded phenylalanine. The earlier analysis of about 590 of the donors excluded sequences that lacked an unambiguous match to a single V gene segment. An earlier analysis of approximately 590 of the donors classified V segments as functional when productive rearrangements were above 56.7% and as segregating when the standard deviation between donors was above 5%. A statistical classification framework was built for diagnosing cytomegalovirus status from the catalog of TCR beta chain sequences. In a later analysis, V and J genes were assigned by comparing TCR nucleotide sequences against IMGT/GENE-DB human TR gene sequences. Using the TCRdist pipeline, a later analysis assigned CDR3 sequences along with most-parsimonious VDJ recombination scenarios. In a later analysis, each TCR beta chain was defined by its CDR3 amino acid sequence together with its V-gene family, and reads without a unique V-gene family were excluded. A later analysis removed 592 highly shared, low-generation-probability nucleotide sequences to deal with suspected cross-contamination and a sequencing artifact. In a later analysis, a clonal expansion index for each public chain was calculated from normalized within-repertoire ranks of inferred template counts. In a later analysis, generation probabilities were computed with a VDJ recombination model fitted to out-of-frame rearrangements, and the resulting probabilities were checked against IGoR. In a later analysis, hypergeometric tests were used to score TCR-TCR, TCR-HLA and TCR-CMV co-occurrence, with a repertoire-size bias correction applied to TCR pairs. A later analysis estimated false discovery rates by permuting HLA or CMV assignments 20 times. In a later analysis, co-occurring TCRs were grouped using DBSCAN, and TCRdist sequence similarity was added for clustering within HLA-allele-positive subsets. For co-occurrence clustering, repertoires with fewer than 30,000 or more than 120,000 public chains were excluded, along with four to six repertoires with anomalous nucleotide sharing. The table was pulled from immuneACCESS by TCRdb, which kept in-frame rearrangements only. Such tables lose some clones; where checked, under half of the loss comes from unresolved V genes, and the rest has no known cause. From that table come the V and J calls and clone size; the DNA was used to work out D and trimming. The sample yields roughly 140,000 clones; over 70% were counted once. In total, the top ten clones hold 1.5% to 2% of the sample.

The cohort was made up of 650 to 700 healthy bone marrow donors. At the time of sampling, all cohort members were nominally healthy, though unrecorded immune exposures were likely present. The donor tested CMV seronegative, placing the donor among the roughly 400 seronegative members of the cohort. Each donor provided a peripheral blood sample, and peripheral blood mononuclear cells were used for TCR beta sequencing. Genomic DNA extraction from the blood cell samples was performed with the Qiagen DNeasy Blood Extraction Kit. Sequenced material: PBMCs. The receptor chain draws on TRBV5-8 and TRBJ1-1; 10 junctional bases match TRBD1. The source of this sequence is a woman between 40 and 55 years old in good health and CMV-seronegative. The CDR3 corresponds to CASSLLGQGREKAEAFF. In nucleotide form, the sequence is TGTGCCAGCAGCTTGTTGGGACAGGGGCGTGAAAAAGCTGAAGCTTTCTTT.